One sample yielded the 8 T cell receptor beta chains listed below, sequenced in a study of cytomegalovirus exposure and HLA in healthy donors. PCR involved 60 Vbeta and 13 Jbeta primers. TCRdb's table, derived via immunoSEQ multiplex PCR, lists solely in-frame clones and lacks some. The sample holds some 150,000 clones, around 80% seen once. The sequencing sample was made of PBMCs. Receptor source: a man aged 18 to 29 in good health and CMV-seropositive.

V gene TRBV5-6 combines with J gene TRBJ2-7, with D unresolved. The CDR3 sequence is 13 residues long. Germline V gene sequence: CDR1 SGHDT, CDR2 YYEEEE. Between the trimmed V and J ends, which lost 4 bases and 4 bases, there was a span of 12 bases. CDR3 in amino acids: CASSLRPDYEQYF. The CDR3 DNA reads TGTGCCAGCAGCCTGAGGCCGGATTACGAGCAGTACTTC.

The chain joins TRBV19 to TRBJ2-7; no clear D. The germline CDR1 and CDR2 sequences are LNHDA and SQIVND (reference sequence). CDR3 length: 13 amino acids. With 3 bases removed from V and 0 bases from J, the gap between germline ends came to 6 bases. The CDR3 sequence is CASSIDTSYEQYF. In DNA, the CDR3 is TGTGCCAGTAGTATTGACACCTCCTACGAGCAGTACTTC.

The chain combines TRBV7-9 with TRBJ2-2, with D tentatively TRBD1 (5 bases). The germline V and J ends were trimmed by 5 bases and 1 base, with 11 bases remaining between them. Germline CDR1 is SEHNR and CDR2 is FQNEAQ (reference sequence). The CDR3 runs 15 residues. The chain's CDR3 is CASSPAGRNTGELFF. Written as DNA, the CDR3 is TGTGCCAGCAGCCCCGCAGGGCGGAACACCGGGGAGCTGTTTTTT.

The chain joins TRBV29-1 to TRBJ2-6; D gene ambiguous. V gave up 0 bases and J gave up 1 base, with 13 bases separating them. CDR1 is SQVTM, CDR2 ANQGSEA, per germline. The CDR3 runs 17 residues. In DNA form, the CDR3 reads TGCAGCGTTGAAGACGACCCCACAGTATCTGGGGCCAACGTCCTGACTTTC. Amino acid sequence: CSVEDDPTVSGANVLTF.

V is TRBV2 and J is TRBJ1-1; D is perhaps TRBD1 (6 bases). V dropped 5 bases and J dropped 1 base, with 11 bases sitting between them. Germline V CDR1 and CDR2: SNHLY, FYNNEI. The CDR3 spans 14 residues. The chain's CDR3 is CASSFRDKNTEAFF. The CDR3 DNA is TGTGCCAGCAGTTTCCGGGACAAGAACACTGAAGCTTTCTTT.

This chain uses TRBV5-1 with TRBJ2-7; D ambiguous. V was pared by 0 bases and J by 5 bases, with 12 bases between. This CDR3 spans 14 amino acids. The germline gives CDR1 SGHRS, CDR2 YFSETQ. Here the CDR3 reads CASSLDHSQDEQYF. CDR3 DNA sequence: TGCGCCAGCAGCTTGGATCACAGCCAAGACGAGCAGTACTTC. The full variable domain, completed using reference TRBV5-1 and TRBJ2-7, is KAGVTQTPRYLIKTRGQQVTLSCSPISGHRSVSWYQQTPGQGLQFLFEYFSETQRNKGNFPGRFSGRQFSNSRSEMNVSTLELGDSALYLCASSLDHSQDEQYFGPGTRLTVT.

The CDR3 region is CASSQPQRGPREQYF. The CDR3 region has the DNA TGCGCCAGCAGCCAGCCCCAGCGGGGGCCCCGGGAGCAGTACTTC. The chain employs TRBV4-1 and TRBJ2-7; TRBD2 matches at 8 bases. The CDR3 is made up of 15 amino acids. Trimming took 3 bases from V and 7 from J; bases not matched to a gene: 11. Per the germline V gene, CDR1 is MGHRA and CDR2 is YSYEKL.

V usage is TRBV19 and J usage is TRBJ1-1; D remains unclear. Trimming shortened V by 6 bases and J by 5 bases, and 13 bases separated the two germline ends. The CDR3 spans 13 residues. Looked up from germline, CDR1 is LNHDA and CDR2 is SQIVND (reference sequence). The CDR3 DNA reads TGTGCCAGTAGGATAAGGAGCGGAACTGAAGCTTTCTTT. Translation: CASRIRSGTEAFF.